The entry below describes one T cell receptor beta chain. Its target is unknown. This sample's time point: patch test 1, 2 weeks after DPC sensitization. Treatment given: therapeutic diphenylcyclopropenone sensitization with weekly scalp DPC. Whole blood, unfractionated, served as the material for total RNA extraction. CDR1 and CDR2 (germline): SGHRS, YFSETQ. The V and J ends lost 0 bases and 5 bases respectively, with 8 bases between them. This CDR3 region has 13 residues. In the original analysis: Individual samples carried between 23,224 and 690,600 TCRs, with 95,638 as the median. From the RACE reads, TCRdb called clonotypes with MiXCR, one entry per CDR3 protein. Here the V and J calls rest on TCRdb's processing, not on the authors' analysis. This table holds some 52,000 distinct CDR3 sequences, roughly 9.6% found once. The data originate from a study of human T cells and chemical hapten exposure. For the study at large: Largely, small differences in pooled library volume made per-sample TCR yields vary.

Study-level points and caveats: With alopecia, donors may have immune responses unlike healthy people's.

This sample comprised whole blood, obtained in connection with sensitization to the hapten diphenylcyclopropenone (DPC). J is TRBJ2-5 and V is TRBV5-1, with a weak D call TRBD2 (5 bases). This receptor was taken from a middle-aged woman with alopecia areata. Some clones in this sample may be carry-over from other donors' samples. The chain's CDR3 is CASSLGGQETQYF. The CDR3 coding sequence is TGCGCCAGCAGCTTGGGAGGGCAGGAGACCCAGTACTTC.